This T cell receptor (beta chain) comes out of a study of blood T cell repertoires in COVID-19. Background on the study: From T cells, B-cell-depleted T cells, or PBMCs came the material, which was cDNA or gDNA.

The data were produced by immunoSEQ multiplex PCR, yet TCRdb's version contains in-frame clones alone and is incomplete. The repertoire holds about 49,000 clones, with more than 90% as singletons. The germline gives CDR1 MNHNY, CDR2 SVGAGI (reference sequence). V lost 2 bases, J lost 3 bases, and 4 bases lay in between. The CDR3 runs to 12 residues. The origin of this receptor is a human donor in a cohort sampled during active COVID-19. The V gene is TRBV6-6, the J gene TRBJ1-1, with unresolved D. The source material was peripheral blood. CDR3: CASSYPDTEAFF. The CDR3 DNA follows: TGTGCCAGCAGTTACCCCGACACTGAAGCTTTCTTT.